Listed below are T cell receptor beta chains from one sample, sequenced in a study of T cell changes during pregnancy in multiple sclerosis. Assay used: immunoSEQ multiplex PCR; TCRdb lists only in-frame clones, some missing. The data show tens of thousands of clones, 94% seen once. The sequenced sample was peripheral blood, obtained after pregnancy. These receptors were collected from a female donor in good health, enrolled as a control in a pregnancy study. Both conserved end residues are trimmed from each CDR3.

len,v_gene,j_gene,CDR3aa
12,TRBV5-6,TRBJ2-7,ASSFDRLSYEQY
14,TRBV5-1,TRBJ2-2,ASSLGDRENTGELF
16,TRBV7-2,TRBJ2-2,ASSLIPYHALNTGELF
13,TRBV30,TRBJ1-5,AWKSPGGNNQPQH
16,TRBV11-2,TRBJ2-7,ASSPRKGLSGGVYEQY
12,TRBV18,TRBJ2-7,ASSEGQGVGEQY
14,TRBV5-1,TRBJ2-3,ASSLAAGFVTDTQY
12,TRBV28,TRBJ2-7,ASSPRTSAYEQY
13,TRBV10-3,TRBJ2-5,ATYSGGAPGETQY
11,TRBV2,TRBJ2-7,ASSRDTSYEQY
13,TRBV9,TRBJ2-7,ASSPRPGQGAEQY
12,TRBV28,TRBJ2-7,ASRRTGVSYEQY
12,TRBV18,TRBJ2-7,ASSPPGQGDEQY
14,TRBV6-6,TRBJ2-5,ASSLPGQGPRETQY
11,TRBV29-1,TRBJ2-1,SVEPGGRDEQF
12,TRBV28,TRBJ2-1,ASSLTSSYNEQF
18,TRBV6-1,TRBJ1-5,ASSARGMPSNLYSNQPQH
14,TRBV25-1,TRBJ1-4,ASSVGRGLTNEKLF
14,TRBV5-4,TRBJ2-7,ASSLGGTGGGFEQY
12,TRBV4-1,TRBJ1-1,ASSQAVMATEAF
11,TRBV5-1,TRBJ1-2,ASSLGAYYGYT
13,TRBV7-8,TRBJ2-4,ASSSGTGVSNIQY
12,TRBV5-1,TRBJ1-1,ASSAGQQRTEAF
13,TRBV5-1,TRBJ1-1,ASSLEGRRNTEAF
13,TRBV10-3,TRBJ1-5,AISEPSQGNQPQH
13,TRBV7-2,TRBJ2-7,ASSPRDRVPYEQY
11,TRBV7-9,TRBJ1-2,ASNRDSAYGYT